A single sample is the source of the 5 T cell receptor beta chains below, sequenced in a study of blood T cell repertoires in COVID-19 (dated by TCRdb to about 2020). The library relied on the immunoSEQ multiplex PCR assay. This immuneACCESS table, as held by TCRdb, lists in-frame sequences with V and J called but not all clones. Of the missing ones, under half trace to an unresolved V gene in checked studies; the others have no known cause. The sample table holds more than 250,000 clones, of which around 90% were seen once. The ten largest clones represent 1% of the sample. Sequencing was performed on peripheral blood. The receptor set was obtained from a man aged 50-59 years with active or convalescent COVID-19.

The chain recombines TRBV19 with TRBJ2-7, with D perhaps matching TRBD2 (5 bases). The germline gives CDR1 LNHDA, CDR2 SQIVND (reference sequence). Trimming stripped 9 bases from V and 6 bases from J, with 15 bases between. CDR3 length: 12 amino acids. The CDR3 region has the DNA TGTGCCAGCATCTCAGTAAGCGGCGAGCAGTACTTC. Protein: CASISVSGEQYF.

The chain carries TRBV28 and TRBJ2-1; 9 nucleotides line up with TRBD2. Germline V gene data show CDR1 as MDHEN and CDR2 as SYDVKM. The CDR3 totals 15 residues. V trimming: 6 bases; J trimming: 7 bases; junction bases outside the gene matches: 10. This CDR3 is CASRPGGTSKNEQFF. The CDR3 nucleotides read TGTGCCAGCAGACCAGGCGGGACTAGCAAGAATGAGCAGTTCTTC.

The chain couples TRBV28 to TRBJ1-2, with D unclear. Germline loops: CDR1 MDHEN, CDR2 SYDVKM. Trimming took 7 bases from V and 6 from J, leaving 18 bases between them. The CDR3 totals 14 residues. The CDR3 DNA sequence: TGTGCCAGCACCCCACATGAGGGTTTCGATGGCTACACCTTC. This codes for CASTPHEGFDGYTF.

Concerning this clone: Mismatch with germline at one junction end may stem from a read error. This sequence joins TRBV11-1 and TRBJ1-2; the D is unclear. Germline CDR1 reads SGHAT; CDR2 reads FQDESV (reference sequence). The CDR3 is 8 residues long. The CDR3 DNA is TGTGCCAGCAGCTCCCTTTTCTTC. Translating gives CASSSLFF.

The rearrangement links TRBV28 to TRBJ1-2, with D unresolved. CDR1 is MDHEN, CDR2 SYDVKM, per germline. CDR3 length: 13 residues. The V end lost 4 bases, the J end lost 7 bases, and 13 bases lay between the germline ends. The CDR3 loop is CASSWEGRVGYTF. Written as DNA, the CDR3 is TGTGCCAGCAGTTGGGAGGGTAGGGTTGGCTACACCTTC.